This TCR beta chain derives from a study of T cell responses to AZD1222 COVID-19 vaccine. Second-dose intervals near 4 or 12 weeks were combined. Study-wide findings and caveats: The reported proportion of spike-specific TCRs targeting unmutated variant regions was nearly half. Donors were mostly white British, more females; clonal diversity possibly underestimated.

On this clone itself: As yet, its antigen is unknown.

The CDR3 consists of 16 residues. The V gene's germline CDR1 is SGHAT and CDR2 FQNNGV. Trimming took 3 bases from V and 2 from J, leaving 14 bases between them. Data came from immunoSEQ multiplex PCR; TCRdb stores just in-frame clones and leaves some out. The repertoire has around 150,000 clones, 92% of them found once; the top ten carry less than 1.3%. Sequenced material: peripheral blood, taken 28 days after the second AZD1222 dose. V usage is TRBV11-2 and J usage is TRBJ1-3; D gene ambiguous. This TCR was sampled from an adult who received the AZD1222 COVID-19 vaccine. CDR3 DNA: TGTGCCAGCAGCTTTGATCGGGGAGGCACTGGAAACACCATATATTTT. Its translation is CASSFDRGGTGNTIYF.